The 14 T cell receptor beta chains presented below share a single source sample, sequenced in a study of OX40 agonist ivuxolimab in advanced cancers. Assay used: immunoSEQ multiplex PCR; TCRdb lists only in-frame clones, some missing. The sample lists approximately 65,000 clones, roughly nine tenths occurring once. Sequenced here: CD4+ or CD8+ T cells sorted from blood, sampled in a trial of the OX40 agonist ivuxolimab. The origin of the receptors is an adult with an advanced solid tumor such as melanoma, head and neck, liver or kidney cancer.

The chain joins TRBV6-1 to TRBJ2-7; 11 nucleotides align to TRBD2. V lost 4 bases, J lost 4 bases, and 6 bases stayed unmatched. CDR1 is MNHNS, CDR2 SASEGT, per germline. This CDR3 spans 15 amino acids. The CDR3 nucleotides are TGTGCCAGCAGTGTAGTAGCGGGAGGGCCTTACGAGCAGTACTTC. The encoded protein is CASSVVAGGPYEQYF.

This clone has a single count. This rearrangement joins TRBV11-3 to TRBJ2-7, with 12 bases lining up with TRBD2. Germline CDR1 is SGHNT and CDR2 is YENEEA. V lost 5 bases, J lost 4 bases, and 6 bases stayed unmatched. This CDR3 contains 15 residues. The DNA of the CDR3 is TGTGCCAGCAGCCACGCTAGCGGGAGGGAATACGAGCAGTACTTC. Protein sequence: CASSHASGREYEQYF.

The chain joins TRBV18 to TRBJ2-7; the D gene is possibly TRBD2 (6 bases). Trimming cost V 1 base and J 3 bases, with 19 bases left between them. Per germline, CDR1 KGHSH and CDR2 LQKENI. This CDR3 has 17 amino acids. Here the CDR3 reads CASSPRGAADTNYEQYF. For the CDR3, the DNA is TGTGCCAGCTCACCACGCGGGGCGGCTGATACAAACTACGAGCAGTACTTC.

This clone was picked up a small number of times. V and J are TRBV29-1 and TRBJ2-5; TRBD2 agrees at 7 bases. The germline gives CDR1 SQVTM, CDR2 ANQGSEA. The CDR3 totals 12 residues. The trim removed 6 bases at V and 3 bases at J, leaving 4 bases unmatched. CDR3 residues: CSVGLVEETQYF. The CDR3 nucleotides read TGCAGCGTAGGACTAGTCGAAGAGACCCAGTACTTC.

The rearrangement joins TRBV5-1 to TRBJ1-2, with 7 bases that match TRBD1. V shed 4 bases and J 7 bases; nucleotides not matched to a gene: 13. Looked up from germline, CDR1 is SGHRS and CDR2 is YFSETQ. This CDR3 has 15 residues. CDR3 protein: CASSPPTGSVSGYTF. The CDR3 DNA follows: TGCGCCAGCAGCCCCCCGACAGGGAGTGTGAGTGGCTACACCTTC.

CDR3 protein: CASSLRRTGELFF. The CDR3 region has the DNA TGTGCCAGCAGTCTACGGCGCACCGGGGAGCTGTTTTTT. This chain joins TRBV27 and TRBJ2-2; D remains unclear. Trimming removed 5 bases at V and 4 bases at J, with 8 bases between. Looked up from germline, CDR1 is MNHEY and CDR2 is SMNVEV (reference sequence). The CDR3 runs 13 residues.

The rearrangement joins TRBV7-8 to TRBJ2-5; D is ambiguous. The CDR3 loop spans 14 amino acids. V was shortened by 1 base and J by 1 base, with 7 bases between the two germline ends. The germline V gene has CDR1 SGHVS and CDR2 FQNEAQ. The CDR3 spells CASSLGLAQETQYF. The CDR3 nucleotides read TGTGCCAGCAGCTTAGGCCTGGCCCAAGAGACCCAGTACTTC.

The CDR3 DNA is TGTGCCAGCAGTTGGGGACAGGGTCTTTACGAGCAGTACTTC. Residues: CASSWGQGLYEQYF. V and J are TRBV6-6 and TRBJ2-7; 9 nucleotides align to TRBD1. The germline V gene encodes CDR1 MNHNY and CDR2 SVGAGI (reference sequence). The CDR3 consists of 14 residues. V lost 4 bases and J lost 4; bases outside the gene matches: 5.

The chain employs TRBV6-1 and TRBJ1-5; perhaps TRBD1 as D (5 bases). Trimming removed 2 bases from V and 4 bases from J, with 12 bases in between. The germline V gene has CDR1 MNHNS and CDR2 SASEGT. The CDR3 consists of 15 residues. The CDR3 reads CASSESREGNQPQHF. CDR3 sequence (DNA): TGTGCCAGCAGTGAATCCAGGGAGGGTAATCAGCCCCAGCATTTT.

The rearrangement joins TRBV5-8 to TRBJ2-7; D is uncertain. Per the germline V gene, CDR1 is SGHTS and CDR2 is YDEGEE. The CDR3 totals 12 residues. V lost 4 bases to trimming and J lost 3 bases, with 8 bases between them. CDR3 in amino acids: CASSKDGYEQYF. The CDR3 bases are TGTGCCAGCAGCAAGGACGGCTACGAGCAGTACTTC. Using reference TRBV5-8 and TRBJ2-7 for the parts outside the CDR3, the full variable domain is EAGVTQSPTHLIKTRGQQATLRCSPISGHTSVYWYQQALGLGLQFLLWYDEGEERNRGNFPPRFSGRQFPNYSSELNVNALELEDSALYLCASSKDGYEQYFGPGTRLTVT.

V and J are TRBV5-1 and TRBJ2-5; no firm D call. Looked up from germline, CDR1 is SGHRS and CDR2 is YFSETQ. This CDR3 comprises 14 residues. Deletions cut 0 bases from V and 0 bases from J, with 6 bases between. CDR3 residues: CASSLGPNQETQYF. The CDR3 nucleotides are TGCGCCAGCAGCTTGGGGCCGAACCAAGAGACCCAGTACTTC. Complete variable domain (other parts from reference TRBV5-1 and TRBJ2-5): KAGVTQTPRYLIKTRGQQVTLSCSPISGHRSVSWYQQTPGQGLQFLFEYFSETQRNKGNFPGRFSGRQFSNSRSEMNVSTLELGDSALYLCASSLGPNQETQYFGPGTRLLVL.

This clone is a singleton in its sample. V gene TRBV9 combines with J gene TRBJ2-7, with D possibly matching TRBD1 (6 bases). CDR1 is SGDLS, CDR2 YYNGEE, per germline. The CDR3 is made up of 15 amino acids. V was trimmed by 4 bases and J by 0 bases, leaving 14 bases between them. The CDR3 loop is CASSRATGSSYEQYF. The CDR3 bases are TGTGCCAGCAGCCGTGCGACAGGTAGCTCCTACGAGCAGTACTTC.

The CDR3: CASTKRGAIGNTIYF. DNA of the CDR3: TGTGCCAGCACTAAAAGGGGGGCGATTGGAAACACCATATATTTT. This sequence joins TRBV21-1 and TRBJ1-3. TRBV21-1 is noted as a pseudogene. The CDR3 runs 15 residues.

The V call is TRBV7-8, the J call TRBJ2-5; D gene unclear. Trimming cost V 5 bases and J 2 bases, with 15 bases left between them. Germline V CDR1 and CDR2: SGHVS, FQNEAQ. There are 15 residues in the CDR3. The DNA for the CDR3 is TGTGCCAGCAGCCTCACGTCTGAGTCTCAAGAGACCCAGTACTTC. Amino acid sequence: CASSLTSESQETQYF.